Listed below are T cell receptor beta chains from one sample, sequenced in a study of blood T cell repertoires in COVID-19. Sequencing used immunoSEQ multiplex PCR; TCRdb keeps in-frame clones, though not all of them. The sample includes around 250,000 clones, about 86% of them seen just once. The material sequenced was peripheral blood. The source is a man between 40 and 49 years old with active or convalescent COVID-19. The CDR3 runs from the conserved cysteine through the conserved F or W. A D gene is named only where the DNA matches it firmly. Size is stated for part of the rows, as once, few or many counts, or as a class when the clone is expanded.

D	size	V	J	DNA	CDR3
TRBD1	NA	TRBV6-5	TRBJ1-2	TGCGAACTTCAGGGGGATGGCTACACCTTC	CELQGDGYTF
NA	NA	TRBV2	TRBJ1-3	TGTGCCAGCAGAGACAGCTCTACTCGAAACACCATATATTTT	CASRDSSTRNTIYF
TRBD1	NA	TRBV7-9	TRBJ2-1	TGTGCCAGCAGCTTAGGGCCAGGGGGACCCTACAATGAGCAGTTCTTC	CASSLGPGGPYNEQFF
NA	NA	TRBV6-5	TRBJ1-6	TGTGCCAGCAGTTCGGGTCAAGATAATTCACCCCTCCACTTT	CASSSGQDNSPLHF
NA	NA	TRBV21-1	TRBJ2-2	TGTGCCAGCAGCAAAGGAGGACTAGTTTGTAAAAACGGGGAGCTGTTTTTT	CASSKGGLVCKNGELFF
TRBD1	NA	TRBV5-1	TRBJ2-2	TGCGCCAGCAGTTACGGTCCCGGGACAGGGCAGTCCGGGGAGCTGTTTTTT	CASSYGPGTGQSGELFF
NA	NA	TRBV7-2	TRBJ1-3	TGTGCCAGCAGCTTAGCCAGGGATAGGGGAAACACCATATATTTT	CASSLARDRGNTIYF
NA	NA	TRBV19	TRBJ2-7	TGTGCCAGTCGGGGTGATGAATCCCCCTACGAGCAGTACTTC	CASRGDESPYEQYF
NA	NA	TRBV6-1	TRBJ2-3	TGTGCCAGCAGTGAAGAGTTTCAGATTTATGGAGATACGCAGTATTTT	CASSEEFQIYGDTQYF
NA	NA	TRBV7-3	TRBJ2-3	TGTGCCAGCAGCTTAGGCGGGGGCGTTACTAGCACAGATACGCAGTATTTT	CASSLGGGVTSTDTQYF
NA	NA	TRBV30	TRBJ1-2	TGTGCCTGGATCACCATCGGGAACTATGGCTACACCTTC	CAWITIGNYGYTF
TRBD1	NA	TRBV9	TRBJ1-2	TGTGCCAGCAGCGTAAGGGACAGGACCGGCTACACCTTC	CASSVRDRTGYTF
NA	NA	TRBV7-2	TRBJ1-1	TGTGCCAGCAGCTTTCAGGGGAAGAACACTGAAGCTTTCTTT	CASSFQGKNTEAFF
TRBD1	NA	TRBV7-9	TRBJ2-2	TGTGCCAGCAGCGCGGGACAGGCCAGGAACACCGGGGAGCTGTTTTTT	CASSAGQARNTGELFF
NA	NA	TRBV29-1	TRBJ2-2	TGCAGCGTTGGAGGGGGTGTAGGTACCGGGGAGCTGTTTTTT	CSVGGGVGTGELFF
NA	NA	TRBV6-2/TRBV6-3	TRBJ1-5	TGTGCCAGCAGTTCACCGGAGTGGGTAGGGGATAATCAGCCCCAGCATTTT	CASSSPEWVGDNQPQHF
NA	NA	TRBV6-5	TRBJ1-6	TGTGCCAGCAGCTACCTCACAGATTCACCCCTCCACTTT	CASSYLTDSPLHF
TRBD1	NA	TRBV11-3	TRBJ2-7	TGTGCCAGCAGCTTAGGATGGGGGACAGGGGATGAGCAGTACTTC	CASSLGWGTGDEQYF
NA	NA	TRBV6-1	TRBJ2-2	TGTGCCAGCAGTGAAACGCCTCGGGGGACCGGGGAGCTGTTTTTT	CASSETPRGTGELFF
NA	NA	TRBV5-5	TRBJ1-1	TGTGCCAGCAGCTTGGTTCCACAACAGAACACTGAAGCTTTCTTT	CASSLVPQQNTEAFF
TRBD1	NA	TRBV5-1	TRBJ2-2	TGCGCCAGCAGCTTAGGACAGGGGATCGGGGAGCTGTTTTTT	CASSLGQGIGELFF
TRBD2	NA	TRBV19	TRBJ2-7	TGTGCCAGTAGTATAGATTTGACGCCCCTAGCGGGGACCTACGAGCAGTACTTC	CASSIDLTPLAGTYEQYF
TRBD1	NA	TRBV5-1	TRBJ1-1	TGCGCCAGCAGCTTAACACAGGGGGCCACTGAAGCTTTCTTT	CASSLTQGATEAFF
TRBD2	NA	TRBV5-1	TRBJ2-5	TGCGCCAGCAGCCAAAGCGGGAGGGCCAGTGAGACCCAGTACTTC	CASSQSGRASETQYF
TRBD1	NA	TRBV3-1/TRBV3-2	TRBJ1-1	TGTGCCAGCAGCCGGGACAGGGGTCGCGCGAGCAACACTGAAGCTTTCTTT	CASSRDRGRASNTEAFF
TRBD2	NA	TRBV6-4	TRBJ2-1	TGTGCCAGCAGTCAGACTAGCGGGGGTTACAATGAGCAGTTCTTC	CASSQTSGGYNEQFF
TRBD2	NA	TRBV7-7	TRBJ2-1	TGTGCTAGCAGCCCCGTGACTAGCGGGAGGAATGAGCAGTTCTTC	CASSPVTSGRNEQFF
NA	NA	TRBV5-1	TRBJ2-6	TGCGCCAGCAGTCCCTTTTCTGGGGCCAACGTCCTGACTTTC	CASSPFSGANVLTF
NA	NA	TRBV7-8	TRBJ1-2	TGTGCCAGCAGCTTCGTTACAGACAACTATGGCTACACCTTC	CASSFVTDNYGYTF
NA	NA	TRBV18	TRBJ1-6	TGTGCCAGCTCACCGTCTACCTCGAGCCCTAATTCACCCCTCCACTTT	CASSPSTSSPNSPLHF
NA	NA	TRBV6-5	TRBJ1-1	TGTGCCAGCGGAAAGACAGAGTTGAACACTGAAGCTTTCTTT	CASGKTELNTEAFF
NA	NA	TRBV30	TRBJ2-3	TGTGCCTGGAGTGTATCTTCGGATACGCAGTATTTT	CAWSVSSDTQYF
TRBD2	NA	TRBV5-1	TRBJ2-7	TGCGCCAGCAGCTTAGGTAGCGGGACCCACGAGCAGTACTTC	CASSLGSGTHEQYF
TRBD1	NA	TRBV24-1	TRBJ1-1	TGTGCCACCAGTGGGGACAGCAGGGGTGAAGCTTTCTTT	CATSGDSRGEAFF
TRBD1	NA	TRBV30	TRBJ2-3	TGTGCCTGGAGTCTCGGACAGGGGAGAACAGATACGCAGTATTTT	CAWSLGQGRTDTQYF
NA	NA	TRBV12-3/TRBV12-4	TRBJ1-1	TGTGCCAGCAGGGGGCAGGGGCACACTGAAGCTTTCTTT	CASRGQGHTEAFF
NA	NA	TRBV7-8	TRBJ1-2	TGTGCCAGCAGCACTACCCCCCAGGGTAGTTTTGGCTACACCTTC	CASSTTPQGSFGYTF
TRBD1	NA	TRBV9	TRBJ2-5	TGTGCCAGCAGCGCAGGACAGGGTTGGGAGACCCAGTACTTC	CASSAGQGWETQYF
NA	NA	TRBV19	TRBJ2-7	TGTGCCAGTACAGGGTATCACGAGCAGTACTTC	CASTGYHEQYF
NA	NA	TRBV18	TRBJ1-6	TGTGCCAGCTCACTAGGGGGTAGGTCACCCCTCCACTTT	CASSLGGRSPLHF
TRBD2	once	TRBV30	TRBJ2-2	TGTGCCTGGAACCACTTAGGAGCGGGAATCACCGGGGAGCTGTTTTTT	CAWNHLGAGITGELFF